The sequence of this T cell receptor (beta chain) was determined in a study of T cell repertoires in cytomegalovirus infection. This clonotype was found a few times. V lost 5 bases and J 5 bases, leaving 13 bases between the germline ends. Germline lookup yields CDR1 MNHNY and CDR2 SVGAGI (reference sequence). CDR3 size: 13 residues. MiXCR, applied by TCRdb to the reads, yields one record per CDR3 protein. The sample contains roughly 630,000 distinct CDR3 sequences, roughly 26% of which appear only once. The chain links TRBV6-6 to TRBJ2-7, with a weak D call TRBD1 (6 bases). The TCR comes from a human donor in good health (CMV status not recorded). Some clones in this sample may be carry-over from other donors' samples. Specimen: CD8+ T cells from PBMCs. The CDR3 region has the DNA TGTGCCAGCAGTCCTTCCAGGGGTGACGAGCAGTACTTC. This codes for CASSPSRGDEQYF.